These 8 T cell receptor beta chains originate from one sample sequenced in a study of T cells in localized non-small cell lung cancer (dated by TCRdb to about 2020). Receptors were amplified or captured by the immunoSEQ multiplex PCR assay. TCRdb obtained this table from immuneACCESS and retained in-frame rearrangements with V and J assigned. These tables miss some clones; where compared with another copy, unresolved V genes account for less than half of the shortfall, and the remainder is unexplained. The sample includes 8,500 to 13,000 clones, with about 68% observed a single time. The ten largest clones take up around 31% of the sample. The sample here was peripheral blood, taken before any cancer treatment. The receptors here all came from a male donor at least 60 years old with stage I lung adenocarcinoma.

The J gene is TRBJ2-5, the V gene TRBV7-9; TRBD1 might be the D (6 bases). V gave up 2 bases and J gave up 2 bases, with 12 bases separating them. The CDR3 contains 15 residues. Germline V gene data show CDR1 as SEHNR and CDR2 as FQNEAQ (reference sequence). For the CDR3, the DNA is TGTGCCAGCAGCTTAACGGGACAAAGTCAAGAGACCCAGTACTTC. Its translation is CASSLTGQSQETQYF.

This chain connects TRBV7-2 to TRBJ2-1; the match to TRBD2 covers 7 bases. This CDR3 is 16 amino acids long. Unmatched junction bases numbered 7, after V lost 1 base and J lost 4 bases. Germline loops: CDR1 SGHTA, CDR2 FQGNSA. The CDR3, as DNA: TGTGCCAGCAGCTTAGTGTCGGCGGGGGTATACAATGAGCAGTTCTTC. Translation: CASSLVSAGVYNEQFF.

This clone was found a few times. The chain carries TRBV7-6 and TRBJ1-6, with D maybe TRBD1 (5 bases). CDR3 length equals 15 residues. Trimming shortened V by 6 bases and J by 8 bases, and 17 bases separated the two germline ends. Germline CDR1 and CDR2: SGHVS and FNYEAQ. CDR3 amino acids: CASRNSGQIHSPLHF. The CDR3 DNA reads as TGTGCCAGCAGAAACTCTGGACAAATCCATTCACCCCTCCACTTT.

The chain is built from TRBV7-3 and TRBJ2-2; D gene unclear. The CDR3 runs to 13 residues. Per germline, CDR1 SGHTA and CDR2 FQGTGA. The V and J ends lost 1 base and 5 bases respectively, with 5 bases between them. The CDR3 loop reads CASSLMGTGELFF. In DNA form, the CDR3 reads TGTGCCAGCAGCTTAATGGGAACCGGGGAGCTGTTTTTT.

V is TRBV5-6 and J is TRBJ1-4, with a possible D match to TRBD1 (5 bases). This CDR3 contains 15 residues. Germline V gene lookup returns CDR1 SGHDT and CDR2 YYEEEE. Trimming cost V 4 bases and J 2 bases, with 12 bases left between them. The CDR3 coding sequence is TGTGCCAGCAGCCTGGCCGGGGGGACTAATGAAAAACTGTTTTTT. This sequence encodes CASSLAGGTNEKLFF. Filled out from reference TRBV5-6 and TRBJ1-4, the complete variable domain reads DAGVTQSPTHLIKTRGQQVTLRCSPKSGHDTVSWYQQALGQGPQFIFQYYEEEERQRGNFPDRFSGHQFPNYSSELNVNALLLGDSALYLCASSLAGGTNEKLFFGSGTQLSVL.

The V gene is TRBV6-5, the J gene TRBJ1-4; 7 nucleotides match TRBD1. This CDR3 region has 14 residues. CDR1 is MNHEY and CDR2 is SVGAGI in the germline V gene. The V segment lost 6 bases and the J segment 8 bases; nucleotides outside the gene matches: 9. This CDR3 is CASRPDRRGEKLFF. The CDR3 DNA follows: TGTGCCAGCAGACCGGACAGGAGAGGGGAAAAACTGTTTTTT.

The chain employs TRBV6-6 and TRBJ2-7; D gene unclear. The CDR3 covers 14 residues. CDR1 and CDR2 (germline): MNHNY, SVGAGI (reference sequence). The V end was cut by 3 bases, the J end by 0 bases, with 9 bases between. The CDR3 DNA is TGTGCCAGCAGTTATAACCATATCTCCTACGAGCAGTACTTC. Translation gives CASSYNHISYEQYF.

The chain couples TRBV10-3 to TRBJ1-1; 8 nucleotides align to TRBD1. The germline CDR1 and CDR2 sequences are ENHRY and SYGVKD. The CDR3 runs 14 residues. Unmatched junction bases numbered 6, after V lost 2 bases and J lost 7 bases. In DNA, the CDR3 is TGTGCCATCAGTGAGACGCAGGGGGCGCGTGAAGCTTTCTTT. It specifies CAISETQGAREAFF.